Following are 29 T cell receptor beta chains from one sample sequenced in a study of T cell clones after liver transplantation. Generated by immunoSEQ multiplex PCR, the TCRdb table keeps only in-frame clones and is missing some. Counted here are 24,000 or so clones, almost 70% occurring once; the ten biggest clones make up 2.5% to 3%. The sample consisted of CD4+ T cells from blood, taken before liver transplant. Source of these receptors: a human donor who received a liver transplant.

This clone was detected only a few times. The chain combines TRBV27 with TRBJ2-2; D call uncertain. Germline V lookup: CDR1 MNHEY, CDR2 SMNVEV (reference sequence). The CDR3 loop spans 15 amino acids. V lost 4 bases, J lost 7 bases, and 16 bases lay in between. CDR3 in DNA: TGTGCCAGCAGTTCACCTTTCCTAGGGCACGGGGAGCTGTTTTTT. Encoded protein: CASSSPFLGHGELFF.

The CDR3 bases are TGTGCCAGCAGTTACACCATCTACGAGCAGTACTTC. Protein sequence: CASSYTIYEQYF. V usage is TRBV6-6 and J usage is TRBJ2-7; D not certain. Germline V CDR1 and CDR2: MNHNY, SVGAGI (reference sequence). V was clipped by 2 bases and J by 3 bases, with 5 bases between them. This CDR3 region has 12 residues.

This chain connects TRBV2 to TRBJ2-5, with a weak D call TRBD1 (5 bases). V lost 0 bases and J 2 bases, leaving 7 bases between the germline ends. The CDR3 runs 14 residues. Germline-derived CDR1 and CDR2 are SNHLY and FYNNEI. CDR3 region: CASSEAQGQETQYF. DNA for the CDR3: TGTGCCAGCAGTGAAGCGCAGGGACAAGAGACCCAGTACTTC.

This clone was picked up a small number of times. In DNA form, the CDR3 reads TGTGCCAGCAGATCGACAGGGGACAATCAGCCCCAGCATTTT. As protein: CASRSTGDNQPQHF. V usage is TRBV28 and J usage is TRBJ1-5, with TRBD1 matching 8 bases. The CDR3 runs 14 residues. V dropped 6 bases and J dropped 3; count of bases not matched to a gene: 4. Germline V gene lookup returns CDR1 MDHEN and CDR2 SYDVKM. Combining the CDR3 with reference TRBV28 and TRBJ1-5 gives the whole variable domain DVKVTQSSRYLVKRTGEKVFLECVQDMDHENMFWYRQDPGLGLRLIYFSYDVKMKEKGDIPEGYSVSREKKERFSLILESASTNQTSMYLCASRSTGDNQPQHFGDGTRLSIL.

CDR3 DNA sequence: TGCAGCGTTGCAACGACAGGGGCGAACACTGAAGCTTTCTTT. Translated, it gives CSVATTGANTEAFF. The chain combines TRBV29-1 with TRBJ1-1; 8 bases are shared with TRBD1. Trimming at V came to 4 bases and at J to 1 base, leaving 5 bases not matched to a gene. This CDR3 spans 14 amino acids. CDR1 SQVTM and CDR2 ANQGSEA come from the germline V gene.

V gene TRBV5-1 combines with J gene TRBJ2-7, with unresolved D. CDR3 size: 14 residues. Germline V gene lookup returns CDR1 SGHRS and CDR2 YFSETQ. V was pared by 3 bases and J by 1 base, with 11 bases between. The CDR3 spells CASSWAGESYEQYF. CDR3 sequence (DNA): TGCGCCAGCAGCTGGGCAGGCGAATCCTACGAGCAGTACTTC.

CDR3 in DNA: TGTGCCAGCCGGGTGCTGGGGCTTTACAATGAGCAGTTCTTC. It specifies CASRVLGLYNEQFF. This chain connects TRBV6-5 to TRBJ2-1, with D possibly matching TRBD1 (5 bases). The CDR3 runs 14 residues. Germline V gene data show CDR1 as MNHEY and CDR2 as SVGAGI. V was clipped by 8 bases and J by 4 bases, with 15 bases between them.

The V and J genes are TRBV6-1 and TRBJ1-1; 10 nucleotides align to TRBD1. The V gene end was trimmed by 6 bases and the J gene end by 3 bases; junction bases not matched to a gene: 4. Germline values: CDR1 MNHNS, CDR2 SASEGT. The CDR3 sequence is 14 residues long. CDR3 sequence: CASSHGQGDTEAFF. CDR3 nucleotide sequence: TGTGCCAGCAGCCATGGACAGGGGGACACTGAAGCTTTCTTT.

This rearrangement joins TRBV14 to TRBJ2-1, with D possibly TRBD1 on 6 matching bases. The germline V gene has CDR1 SGHDN and CDR2 FVKESK. The CDR3 contains 16 residues. Trimming removed 1 base at V and 3 bases at J, with 13 bases between. CDR3 DNA: TGTGCCAGCAGCCAAGGGGGGCTAGACCTCTACAATGAGCAGTTCTTC. This codes for CASSQGGLDLYNEQFF.

There are a few counts of this clone. This chain joins TRBV5-6 and TRBJ2-5, with D possibly being TRBD1 (6 bases). Trimming took 1 base from V and 1 from J, leaving 11 bases between them. The CDR3 length is 15 residues. The V gene's germline CDR1 is SGHDT and CDR2 YYEEEE. The CDR3 DNA follows: TGTGCCAGCAGCTTGTTACCGACAGGCCAAGAGACCCAGTACTTC. This gives the protein CASSLLPTGQETQYF.

V is TRBV19 and J is TRBJ2-1; D ambiguous. There are 14 residues in the CDR3. Germline loops: CDR1 LNHDA, CDR2 SQIVND (reference sequence). The ends were cut back, 4 bases at V and 4 bases at J, with 11 bases in the middle. The CDR3 nucleotides are TGTGCCAGTAGTACTCTGGACGGTTACAATGAGCAGTTCTTC. Its translation: CASSTLDGYNEQFF.

The CDR3 region has the DNA TGTGCCAGCAGCCCTGGGGACAGGGGGGCAGATACGCAGTATTTT. Protein product: CASSPGDRGADTQYF. The rearrangement links TRBV5-6 to TRBJ2-3; 11 bases agree with TRBD1. This CDR3 region has 15 residues. With 4 bases clipped from V and 4 bases from J, the junction kept 5 bases outside the gene matches. Per the germline V gene, CDR1 is SGHDT and CDR2 is YYEEEE.

This clone was seen more than once but under ten times. This CDR3 is also generated by other DNA sequences in the sample. The V gene is TRBV6-5, the J gene TRBJ1-1; a weak D match, TRBD1 (5 bases). Germline-derived CDR1 and CDR2 are MNHEY and SVGAGI. The CDR3 runs 16 residues. Deletions cut 0 bases from V and 1 base from J, with 12 bases between. In DNA form, the CDR3 reads TGTGCCAGCAGTTACTCGAGTTCGGGGGGGAACACTGAAGCTTTCTTT. It encodes CASSYSSSGGNTEAFF.

This chain uses TRBV19 with TRBJ2-6; a weak D match, TRBD2 (7 bases). The CDR3 has 16 amino acids. The V gene's germline CDR1 is LNHDA and CDR2 SQIVND (reference sequence). Trimming pared 6 bases from V and 2 bases from J, leaving 14 bases between. The DNA for the CDR3 is TGTGCCAGTAGCCGGAGGGGGGGCGCTGGGGCCAACGTCCTGACTTTC. This gives the protein CASSRRGGAGANVLTF.

This chain connects TRBV4-1 to TRBJ2-7, with 12 positions matching TRBD2. The CDR3 has 17 residues. Germline CDR1 and CDR2: MGHRA and YSYEKL. J gave up 4 bases and V 3 bases, and 10 bases lay outside the gene matches. The CDR3 bases are TGCGCCAGCAGCCAGACTAGCGGGAGCCATAATTGGTACGAGCAGTACGTC. Encoded protein: CASSQTSGSHNWYEQYV.

This clone has only one observation. V and J are TRBV7-8 and TRBJ1-1; D may be TRBD1 (6 bases). The CDR3 extends over 19 amino acids. Per germline, CDR1 SGHVS and CDR2 FQNEAQ. The ends were cut back, 4 bases at V and 0 bases at J, with 24 bases in the middle. As DNA, the CDR3 is TGTGCCAGCAGCTACGGACAGCTGGAGAGAAAGTTCATGAACACTGAAGCTTTCTTT. It encodes CASSYGQLERKFMNTEAFF.

The rearrangement joins TRBV6-1 to TRBJ1-3; TRBD1 matches at 10 bases. CDR1 and CDR2 from the germline V gene are MNHNS and SASEGT. V dropped 11 bases and J dropped 4; count of bases not matched to a gene: 8. This CDR3 has 14 residues. The CDR3 here is CAGQDRGRGNTIYF. CDR3 DNA: TGTGCCGGCCAAGACAGGGGGCGAGGAAACACCATATATTTT.

V usage is TRBV7-6 and J usage is TRBJ2-1; D remains unclear. V gave up 3 bases and J gave up 6 bases, with 9 bases separating them. This CDR3 has 13 residues. Germline V CDR1 and CDR2: SGHVS, FNYEAQ. The CDR3 sequence: CASSLATPNEQFF. The CDR3 region has the DNA TGTGCCAGCAGCTTGGCGACGCCCAATGAGCAGTTCTTC.

The V call is TRBV2, the J call TRBJ2-1; tentative D call: TRBD2 (7 bases). Per germline, CDR1 SNHLY and CDR2 FYNNEI. There are 15 residues in the CDR3. Trimming pared 4 bases from V and 9 bases from J, leaving 19 bases between. CDR3 DNA sequence: TGTGCCAGCAGTGGAGGGGGACTACAGACCCCTGAGCAGTTCTTC. Its translation is CASSGGGLQTPEQFF.

CDR3 in DNA: TGCGCCAGCAGCTCGGACAGTCTTAGAGTTCCTTCTGGGGCCAACGTCCTGACTTTC. Translating it yields CASSSDSLRVPSGANVLTF. The gene calls are TRBV5-1 and TRBJ2-6; D perhaps matches TRBD1 (6 bases). The CDR3 has 19 residues. The germline gives CDR1 SGHRS, CDR2 YFSETQ. V lost 3 bases and J 1 base, leaving 20 bases between the germline ends.

The chain is built from TRBV4-3 and TRBJ1-2; 7 bases fit TRBD1. The CDR3 has 15 residues. The germline V gene encodes CDR1 LGHNA and CDR2 YSLEER. V lost 4 bases, J lost 4 bases, and 9 bases stayed unmatched. The CDR3 loop reads CASSPQGGESYGYTF. CDR3 DNA: TGCGCCAGCAGCCCCCAGGGGGGCGAGTCCTATGGCTACACCTTC.

The V gene is TRBV15, the J gene TRBJ2-7; 15 bases are a match to TRBD2. This CDR3 comprises 21 residues. The J segment lost 4 bases and the V segment lost 1 base, leaving 17 bases of the junction unmatched. Germline CDR1 is LNHNV and CDR2 is YYDKDF (reference sequence). Here the CDR3 DNA reads TGTGCCACCAGCAGAGGACCAGGGACTAGCGGGAGGCCAGAACGACGATACGAGCAGTACGTC. It is translated as CATSRGPGTSGRPERRYEQYV.

This rearrangement joins TRBV6-5 to TRBJ2-7; no definite D call. The CDR3 is 11 amino acids. V dropped 6 bases and J dropped 3 bases, with 6 bases sitting between them. Germline CDR1 is MNHEY and CDR2 is SVGAGI. CDR3 region: CASRGYYEQYF. For the CDR3, the DNA is TGTGCCAGCAGGGGGTACTACGAGCAGTACTTC.

V gene TRBV18 combines with J gene TRBJ2-2, with D perhaps TRBD1 (5 bases). This CDR3 has 15 residues. Trimming stripped 3 bases from V and 6 bases from J, with 14 bases between. Germline V lookup: CDR1 KGHSH, CDR2 LQKENI. In DNA form, the CDR3 reads TGTGCCAGCTCACCCCTGGGGCAGGCATCCGGGGAGCTGTTTTTT. It yields the protein CASSPLGQASGELFF. Supplemented by reference TRBV18 and TRBJ2-2, the full variable domain reads NAGVMQNPRHLVRRRGQEARLRCSPMKGHSHVYWYRQLPEEGLKFMVYLQKENIIDESGMPKERFSAEFPKEGPSILRIQQVVRGDSAAYFCASSPLGQASGELFFGEGSRLTVL.

The genes are TRBV28 and TRBJ2-3, with 7 nucleotides matching TRBD2. V shed 3 bases, J shed 4 bases, and the junction held 7 bases outside the gene matches. This CDR3 has 15 residues. Germline V gene lookup returns CDR1 MDHEN and CDR2 SYDVKM. The CDR3, as DNA: TGTGCCAGCAGTTTCTCGGCGGGAGCCGCAGATACGCAGTATTTT. Translation: CASSFSAGAADTQYF. The variable domain in full, with the rest retrieved from reference TRBV28 and TRBJ2-3, is DVKVTQSSRYLVKRTGEKVFLECVQDMDHENMFWYRQDPGLGLRLIYFSYDVKMKEKGDIPEGYSVSREKKERFSLILESASTNQTSMYLCASSFSAGAADTQYFGPGTRLTVL.

The V call is TRBV11-1, the J call TRBJ1-6, with TRBD1 identical over 10 bases. Germline V lookup: CDR1 SGHAT, CDR2 FQDESV (reference sequence). The CDR3 runs 12 residues. With V trimmed by 6 bases and J by 10 bases, 0 bases remained unmatched. CDR3 DNA: TGTGCCAGCAGGACAGGGGGCTCACCCCTCCACTTT. Translation gives CASRTGGSPLHF.

The chain has TRBV28 and TRBJ2-7; D is unresolved. V lost 4 bases to trimming and J lost 4 bases, with 11 bases between them. The CDR3 has 13 residues. CDR1 is MDHEN and CDR2 is SYDVKM in the germline V gene. The CDR3 nucleotides read TGTGCCAGCAGTTCAACGGACGGTTACGAGCAGTACTTC. This translates into CASSSTDGYEQYF.

V and J are TRBV10-1 and TRBJ2-1, with 8 nucleotides matching TRBD2. The ends lost 3 bases at V and 5 bases at J; junction bases unmatched: 6. This CDR3 is 15 amino acids long. Germline V gene lookup returns CDR1 WNHNN and CDR2 SYGVQD (reference sequence). The CDR3 bases are TGCGCCAGCAGTGAAGCCGGGACTAGAGACAATGAGCAGTTCTTC. This encodes CASSEAGTRDNEQFF.

The V call is TRBV9, the J call TRBJ1-1; TRBD1 is a possible D gene (5 bases). The CDR3 contains 13 residues. Germline CDR1 is SGDLS and CDR2 is YYNGEE. V was pared by 4 bases and J by 4 bases, with 11 bases between. This chain's CDR3 is CASSYSGGTEAFF. In DNA form, the CDR3 reads TGTGCCAGCAGCTATTCGGGGGGCACTGAAGCTTTCTTT.